This TCR beta chain was retrieved from a study of cytomegalovirus exposure and HLA in healthy donors. Germline V gives CDR1 SNHLY, CDR2 FYNNEI. CDR3 size: 15 residues. J lost 2 bases, V lost 7 bases, and 8 bases had no gene match. The PCR had 60 Vbeta and 13 Jbeta primers. The data were produced by immunoSEQ multiplex PCR, yet TCRdb's version contains in-frame clones alone and is incomplete. Of around 150,000 clones listed, around 80% were seen once; the top ten hold 4.5% to 5%. The material sequenced was PBMCs. The source of this sequence is a man between 25 and 39 years old in good health. The V call is TRBV2, the J call TRBJ2-3; 8 bases match TRBD2. In DNA, the CDR3 is TGTGCCAGCACCGAGCAAGCGGGAGACACAGATACGCAGTATTTT. Translating it yields CASTEQAGDTDTQYF.